This T cell receptor (beta chain) was identified during a study of Ad26.COV2.S vaccination and SARS-CoV-2 variants. Libraries were prepared by immunoSEQ multiplex PCR; TCRdb keeps only in-frame clonotypes and omits some of them. The profile shows approximately 460,000 clones, roughly 87% of them singletons. A remark on this clone: The antigen is undetermined.

Overall study findings and caveats: Measurements of TCR breadth and depth may have given underestimates of the total T cell responses. Those who received the vaccine showed greater spike-specific TCR breadth than those given placebo.

Treatment here: 19 received Ad26.COV2.S at low or high dose, single or two shots; about five received placebo; per-sample allocation not given. Day 63 after the first vaccine or placebo injection was the time point for sampling. Germline assignment: CDR1 MDHEN and CDR2 SYDVKM. V was shortened by 6 bases and J by 6 bases, with 8 bases between the two germline ends. CDR3 length: 12 amino acids. The chain has TRBV28 and TRBJ2-2; D unclear. Here the sequenced sample was peripheral blood, taken in a trial of Ad26.COV2.S vaccine versus placebo. The sequence was collected from a person aged 18-60 years who received the Ad26.COV2.S COVID-19 vaccine or a placebo. CDR3 sequence (DNA): TGTGCCAGCAGGGGGTTCGCCGGGGAGCTGTTTTTT. This sequence encodes CASRGFAGELFF.